These 12 T cell receptor beta chains share one sample of origin, sequenced in a study of OX40 agonist ivuxolimab in advanced cancers. Generated by immunoSEQ multiplex PCR, the TCRdb table keeps only in-frame clones and is missing some. This repertoire shows 7,000 to 7,500 clones, over 75% found once; its top ten account for around 79%. The sequencing here drew on CD4+ or CD8+ T cells sorted from blood, taken in a trial of the OX40 agonist ivuxolimab. The receptors come from an adult with an advanced solid tumor such as melanoma, head and neck, liver or kidney cancer.

About this clone itself: Since the CDR3 does not end with the conserved phenylalanine or tryptophan, this likely comes from a read error. The DNA is left out, because the CDR3 cannot be placed on it with certainty; the CDR3 is given as TCRdb lists it. CDR3 residues: CARAGGRQGPPS. The genes are TRBV5-1 and TRBJ1-2; TRBD1, the D gene given by the table, was not confirmed from the DNA. Ends included, the CDR3 has 12 residues. Germline CDR1 is SGHRS and CDR2 is YFSETQ.

This chain connects TRBV2 to TRBJ1-2; 7 positions agree with TRBD1. The CDR3 length is 18 residues. Germline trimming cut 3 bases from V and 0 bases from J; bases unmatched to any gene: 13. The germline V gene encodes CDR1 SNHLY and CDR2 FYNNEI. The CDR3 loop is CASSDTIKGGQTNYGYTF. DNA of the CDR3: TGTGCCAGCAGTGATACTATAAAGGGGGGACAGACTAACTATGGCTACACCTTC. Supplemented by reference TRBV2 and TRBJ1-2, the full variable domain reads EPEVTQTPSHQVTQMGQEVILRCVPISNHLYFYWYRQILGQKVEFLVSFYNNEISEKSEIFDDQFSVERPDGSNFTLKIRSTKLEDSAMYFCASSDTIKGGQTNYGYTFGSGTRLTVV.

In nucleotides, the CDR3 is TGTGCCAGCACCGTTGGCTTAAATGGCTACACCTTC. Translating it yields CASTVGLNGYTF. The chain links TRBV7-9 to TRBJ1-2; D remains unclear. The V gene lost 7 bases and the J gene lost 6 bases, with 12 bases spanning the gap. The CDR3 length is 12 residues. The V gene's germline CDR1 is SEHNR and CDR2 FQNEAQ (reference sequence).

The chain's CDR3 is CASRDVRSTDTQYF. CDR3 DNA: TGCGCCAGCAGAGATGTTCGGAGCACAGATACGCAGTATTTT. The chain recombines TRBV5-1 with TRBJ2-3; D is ambiguous. The CDR3 length is 14 residues. The V gene's germline CDR1 is SGHRS and CDR2 YFSETQ. V dropped 5 bases and J dropped 0 bases, with 10 bases sitting between them. The full variable domain, with the rest looked up from reference TRBV5-1 and TRBJ2-3, is KAGVTQTPRYLIKTRGQQVTLSCSPISGHRSVSWYQQTPGQGLQFLFEYFSETQRNKGNFPGRFSGRQFSNSRSEMNVSTLELGDSALYLCASRDVRSTDTQYFGPGTRLTVL.

This chain connects TRBV30 to TRBJ1-1, with TRBD1 matching 10 bases. The trim removed 2 bases at V and 3 bases at J, leaving 3 bases unmatched. CDR1 GTSNPN and CDR2 SVGIG come from the germline V gene (reference sequence). CDR3 length equals 14 residues. CDR3 bases: TGTGCCTGGAGTCCCGGGACAGGGGACACTGAAGCTTTCTTT. This sequence encodes CAWSPGTGDTEAFF.

The chain combines TRBV11-2 with TRBJ2-1; a weak D match, TRBD2 (7 bases). The ends were cut back, 11 bases at V and 9 bases at J, with 14 bases in the middle. The CDR3 totals 11 residues. Germline loops: CDR1 SGHAT, CDR2 FQNNGV. The chain's CDR3 is CAGRGGGEQFF. For the CDR3, the DNA is TGTGCCGGAAGGGGGGGTGGTGAGCAGTTCTTC.

The J gene is TRBJ1-2, the V gene TRBV6-5; 7 bases are shared with TRBD1. Germline CDR1 reads MNHEY; CDR2 reads SVGAGI. With 0 bases clipped from V and 1 base from J, the junction kept 5 bases outside the gene matches. The CDR3 runs to 16 residues. The CDR3, as DNA: TGTGCCAGCAGTTACTCGTCCTACAGGGGTAACTATGGCTACACCTTC. Its translation: CASSYSSYRGNYGYTF.

The chain's CDR3 is CASSRRGAGYEQYF. The CDR3 DNA reads as TGTGCCAGCAGCCGCCGCGGCGCGGGCTACGAGCAGTACTTC. The chain links TRBV13 to TRBJ2-7, with D perhaps matching TRBD2 (5 bases). The V gene lost 5 bases and the J gene lost 3 bases, with 14 bases spanning the gap. This CDR3 region has 14 residues. Germline values: CDR1 PRHDT, CDR2 FYEKMQ (reference sequence).

In its sample, this clone is medium-sized. V and J are TRBV5-1 and TRBJ2-7; 8 nucleotides line up with TRBD2. Looked up from germline, CDR1 is SGHRS and CDR2 is YFSETQ. J was trimmed by 3 bases and V by 1 base; bases with no gene match: 6. There are 15 residues in the CDR3. The CDR3 DNA reads as TGCGCCAGCAGCTTGACTGCGGGGGGCGGCTACGAGCAGTACTTC. Residues: CASSLTAGGGYEQYF.

The V and J genes are TRBV11-3 and TRBJ2-7; D could derive from TRBD1 or TRBD2 (5 bases each). CDR3 size: 17 residues. The V and J ends lost 5 bases and 2 bases respectively, with 22 bases between them. Germline assignment: CDR1 SGHNT and CDR2 YENEEA. DNA of the CDR3: TGTGCCAGCAGCCCAGGGACGGGGAACGTCAGGACCTACGAGCAGTACTTC. As protein: CASSPGTGNVRTYEQYF. Full variable domain (outside the CDR3, taken from reference TRBV11-3 and TRBJ2-7): EAGVVQSPRYKIIEKKQPVAFWCNPISGHNTLYWYLQNLGQGPELLIRYENEEAVDDSQLPKDRFSAERLKGVDSTLKIQPAELGDSAVYLCASSPGTGNVRTYEQYFGPGTRLTVT.

The CDR3: CASSLGNFYEQYF. The CDR3 DNA sequence: TGTGCCAGCAGCTTAGGAAACTTCTACGAGCAGTACTTC. V gene TRBV7-9 combines with J gene TRBJ2-7; D is uncertain. Germline V gene lookup returns CDR1 SEHNR and CDR2 FQNEAQ (reference sequence). The CDR3 consists of 13 residues. The V end was cut by 1 base, the J end by 3 bases, with 7 bases between. The full variable domain, completed using reference TRBV7-9 and TRBJ2-7, is DTGVSQNPRHKITKRGQNVTFRCDPISEHNRLYWYRQTLGQGPEFLTYFQNEAQLEKSRLLSDRFSAERPKGSFSTLEIQRTEQGDSAMYLCASSLGNFYEQYFGPGTRLTVT.

This clone was detected only once. This chain links TRBV7-9 with TRBJ2-5; TRBD2 aligns across 14 bases. Germline V gene sequence: CDR1 SEHNR, CDR2 FQNEAQ (reference sequence). The CDR3 sequence is 15 residues long. Losses at the gene ends were 4 bases for V and 5 bases for J; bases not matched to a gene: 3. CDR3 nucleotides: TGTGCCAGCAGCTGGGGACTAGCGGGGGAGGAGACCCAGTACTTC. It translates to CASSWGLAGEETQYF.